These 11 T cell receptor beta chains share one sample of origin, sequenced in a study of T cells after yellow fever vaccination. MiXCR, run by TCRdb on the 5' RACE reads, gives a single entry per CDR3 protein. Of 320,000 or so distinct CDR3 sequences detected, 8% to 9.5% appear once; the ten largest clones hold roughly 18%. Sequenced here: PBMCs, sampled around 45 days after the first yellow fever vaccination. The receptor source for this set is a man aged 18 to 35 who received the YFV17D yellow fever vaccine.

This chain connects TRBV5-1 to TRBJ1-5; TRBD1 is a possible D gene (6 bases). CDR3 length equals 15 residues. Trimming shortened V by 0 bases and J by 3 bases, and 10 bases separated the two germline ends. Germline CDR1 is SGHRS and CDR2 is YFSETQ. CDR3 sequence (DNA): TGCGCCAGCAGCTTGGCCACAGGGCCCAATCAGCCCCAGCATTTT. Its protein product is CASSLATGPNQPQHF.

This chain connects TRBV20-1 to TRBJ2-7; 12 bases line up with TRBD1. CDR1 and CDR2 from the germline V gene are DFQATT and SNEGSKA (reference sequence). This CDR3 spans 15 amino acids. V was clipped by 6 bases and J by 9 bases; unmatched bases: 15. The CDR3 sequence is CSAPIPGQGADRQYV. DNA of the CDR3: TGCAGTGCGCCTATCCCGGGACAGGGGGCGGATAGGCAGTACGTC.

V and J are TRBV20-1 and TRBJ2-3; D not resolved. V lost 8 bases and J lost 5, with 14 bases in between. The germline V gene has CDR1 DFQATT and CDR2 SNEGSKA (reference sequence). CDR3 length: 12 amino acids. The CDR3 bases are TGCAGTTGGCGGACGCTAGAAGATACGCAGTATTTT. It specifies CSWRTLEDTQYF.

This clonotype was seen a few times. J is TRBJ2-4 and V is TRBV11-1; TRBD2 agrees at 8 bases. Germline V lookup: CDR1 SGHAT, CDR2 FQDESV (reference sequence). This CDR3 comprises 16 residues. V shed 5 bases and J 6 bases; nucleotides not matched to a gene: 12. The CDR3 is CASSPTPAGGLNIQYF. For the CDR3, the DNA is TGTGCCAGCAGCCCTACCCCGGCGGGGGGACTAAACATTCAGTACTTC.

In its sample, this clonotype was seen a few times. The V call is TRBV9, the J call TRBJ2-5; TRBD1 matches at 7 bases. The CDR3 spans 11 residues. Trimming took 7 bases from V and 7 from J; bases not matched to a gene: 4. Per germline, CDR1 SGDLS and CDR2 YYNGEE. DNA of the CDR3: TGTGCCAGCGGACCAGGGGGGACCCAGTACTTC. Protein product: CASGPGGTQYF. The entire variable domain, with the rest obtained from reference TRBV9 and TRBJ2-5, is as follows: DSGVTQTPKHLITATGQRVTLRCSPRSGDLSVYWYQQSLDQGLQFLIQYYNGEERAKGNILERFSAQQFPDLHSELNLSSLELGDSALYFCASGPGGTQYFGPGTRLLVL.

This clonotype was detected only a few times. The chain uses TRBV7-2 and TRBJ1-5; D not certain. Germline-derived CDR1 and CDR2 are SGHTA and FQGNSA. This CDR3 has 14 amino acids. Trimming took 10 bases from V and 6 from J, leaving 19 bases between them. The DNA for the CDR3 is TGTGCCACCAATACTGGAGGATATCGTCAGCCCCAGCATTTT. Its translation is CATNTGGYRQPQHF.

V gene TRBV5-1 combines with J gene TRBJ1-2; D ambiguous. Trimming took off 0 bases at V and 7 bases at J, with 10 bases between the two ends. Germline V lookup: CDR1 SGHRS, CDR2 YFSETQ. The length of the CDR3 is 13 residues. For the CDR3, the DNA is TGCGCCAGCAGCTTGGAGGGATTCGGTGGCTACACCTTC. This translates into CASSLEGFGGYTF.

The chain combines TRBV5-1 with TRBJ2-1; 7 bases map to TRBD2. Germline loops: CDR1 SGHRS, CDR2 YFSETQ. This CDR3 contains 16 residues. V gave up 4 bases and J gave up 1 base; unmatched junction bases: 8. The CDR3 nucleotides are TGCGCCAGCAGCGCCCGCGGACTAGAATCCTACAATGAGCAGTTCTTC. This sequence encodes CASSARGLESYNEQFF.

The rearrangement links TRBV7-9 to TRBJ1-4; D is undetermined. The CDR3 covers 14 residues. Per the germline V gene, CDR1 is SEHNR and CDR2 is FQNEAQ (reference sequence). Trimming left V 4 bases short and J 5 bases short, with 11 bases between. The CDR3 protein is CASSSKGLNEKLFF. The CDR3 DNA reads as TGTGCCAGCAGCTCCAAAGGGCTAAATGAAAAACTGTTTTTT.

This clonotype was counted between two and nine times. The chain is built from TRBV5-1 and TRBJ2-2, with D perhaps matching TRBD2 (6 bases). This CDR3 region has 17 residues. V lost 0 bases to trimming and J lost 3 bases, with 15 bases between them. Germline CDR1 reads SGHRS; CDR2 reads YFSETQ. CDR3 DNA: TGCGCCAGCAGCTTGGGAGGGCTAGCGATAGACACCGGGGAGCTGTTTTTT. This translates into CASSLGGLAIDTGELFF.

The gene calls are TRBV7-2 and TRBJ2-3; 8 positions agree with TRBD2. The CDR3 extends over 14 amino acids. J gave up 4 bases and V 3 bases, and 3 bases lay outside the gene matches. The germline V gene encodes CDR1 SGHTA and CDR2 FQGNSA. DNA for the CDR3: TGTGCCAGCAGCTTCAGGACTAGCTCAGATACGCAGTATTTT. Translating it yields CASSFRTSSDTQYF.